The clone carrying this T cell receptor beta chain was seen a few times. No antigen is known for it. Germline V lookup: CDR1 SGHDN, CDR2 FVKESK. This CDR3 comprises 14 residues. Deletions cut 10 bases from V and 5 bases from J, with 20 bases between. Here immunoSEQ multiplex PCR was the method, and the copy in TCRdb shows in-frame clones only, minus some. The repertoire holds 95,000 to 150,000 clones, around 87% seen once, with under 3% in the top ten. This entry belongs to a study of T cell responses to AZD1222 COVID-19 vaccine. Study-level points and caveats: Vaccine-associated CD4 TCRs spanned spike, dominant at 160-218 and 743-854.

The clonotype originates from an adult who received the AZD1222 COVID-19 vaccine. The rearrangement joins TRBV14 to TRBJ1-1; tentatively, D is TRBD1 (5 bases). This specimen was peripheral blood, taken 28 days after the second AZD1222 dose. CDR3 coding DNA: TGTGCCACCACACCGCGGTTGCAGGGTACTGAAGCTTTCTTT. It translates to CATTPRLQGTEAFF.